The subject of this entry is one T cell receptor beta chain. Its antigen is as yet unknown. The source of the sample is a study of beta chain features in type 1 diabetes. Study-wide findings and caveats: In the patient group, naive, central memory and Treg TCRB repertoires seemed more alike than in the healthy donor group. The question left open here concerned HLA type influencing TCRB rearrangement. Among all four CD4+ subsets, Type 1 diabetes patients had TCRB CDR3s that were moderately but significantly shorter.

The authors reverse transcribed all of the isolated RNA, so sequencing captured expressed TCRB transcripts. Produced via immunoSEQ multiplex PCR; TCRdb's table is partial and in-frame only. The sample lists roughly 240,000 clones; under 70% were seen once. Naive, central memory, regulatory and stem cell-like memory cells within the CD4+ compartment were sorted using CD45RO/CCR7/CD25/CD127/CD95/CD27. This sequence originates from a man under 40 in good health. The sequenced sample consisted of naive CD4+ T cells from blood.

CDR3 in DNA: TGTGCCTGGAGTGTAGAGACCCGCAAGTCCCAGTACTTC. Its translation is CAWSVETRKSQYF. The gene calls are TRBV30 and TRBJ2-5; no firm D call. CDR3 length: 13 residues. Looked up from germline, CDR1 is GTSNPN and CDR2 is SVGIG (reference sequence). Deletions cut 0 bases from V and 9 bases from J, with 14 bases between. Based on the CDR3 plus reference TRBV30 and TRBJ2-5, the full variable domain is SQTIHQWPATLVQPVGSPLSLECTVEGTSNPNLYWYRQAAGRGLQLLFYSVGIGQISSEVPQNLSASRPQDRQFILSSKKLLLSDSGFYLCAWSVETRKSQYFGPGTRLLVL.